The source of this T cell receptor beta chain is a study of T-cell reconstitution after alpha-beta-depleted transplantation in children. The TCRbeta library was prepared with unique molecular identifiers. TCRdb redid the calling of the PCR reads with MiXCR, one entry per CDR3 protein. The sample lists some 520,000 distinct CDR3 sequences, around a third occurring once. Here the sequenced sample was PBMCs from the stem cell graft donor, taken from the stem cell graft. The sequence was collected from a human donor who donated a stem cell graft to a child with aplastic anemia.

CDR3 in DNA: TGTGCCAACAGGGAAGGATTAGGGCCTGAAGCTTTCTTT. This codes for CANREGLGPEAFF. This chain links TRBV3-1 with TRBJ1-1; TRBD1 might be the D (6 bases). This CDR3 has 13 residues. V lost 10 bases, J lost 6 bases, and 18 bases lay in between. CDR1 is LGHDT, CDR2 YNNKEL, per germline (reference sequence).